This T cell receptor (beta chain) was sequenced during a study of blood T cell repertoires in COVID-19. Across the study: COVID-19 samples, acute and convalescent, were from the United States, Italy and Spain.

This clone was counted once. At one of its ends the junction is not consistent with the germline gene, which may arise from a read error. This CDR3 spans 15 amino acids. The germline V gene encodes CDR1 SSHAT and CDR2 FNYEAQ (reference sequence). Authors' analysis steps: Amplification with reference gene primers provided the estimates of nucleated cell counts. Clones were read by immunoSEQ multiplex PCR, and TCRdb kept only the in-frame ones, dropping some. From that table come the V and J calls and clone size; the DNA was used to work out D and trimming. The data contain 77,000 or so clones, about three quarters of them singletons.

This chain links TRBV7-7 with TRBJ2-1, with TRBD2 as a possible D gene (6 bases). The sequencing sample was made of peripheral blood. The TCR originated in a woman older than 75 with active or convalescent COVID-19. In DNA, the CDR3 is TGTGCTAGCAGCCCGCGGACTACAGTGGCCAATGAGCAGTTCTTC. It specifies CASSPRTTVANEQFF.